This T cell receptor beta chain was recorded in a study of neurological immune-mediated disorders. For the study at large: Of the multiple sclerosis patients, roughly 35 in total, around 30 were relapsing-remitting and 3 were secondary progressive.

This clonotype came up many times. Its cognate antigen is unknown. Study observations and caveats: According to phylogenetic grouping, one related-CDR3 cluster, a possible signature, contained the repertoires of 18 of 34 multiple sclerosis patients.

TCRdb re-analysed the 5' RACE reads in MiXCR, keeping a single row per CDR3 protein. The sample consists of 40,000 or so distinct CDR3 sequences, roughly 2.5% of them appearing once. CDR3 length equals 11 residues. V was pared by 5 bases and J by 4 bases, with 5 bases between. Germline V lookup: CDR1 MNHNY, CDR2 SVGAGI (reference sequence). This clonotype was obtained from a young man with multiple sclerosis. Sample: PBMCs. The genes are TRBV6-6 and TRBJ1-1; no reliable D call. The CDR3 DNA is TGTGCCAGCAGTGAGATCACTGAAGCTTTCTTT. As protein: CASSEITEAFF.